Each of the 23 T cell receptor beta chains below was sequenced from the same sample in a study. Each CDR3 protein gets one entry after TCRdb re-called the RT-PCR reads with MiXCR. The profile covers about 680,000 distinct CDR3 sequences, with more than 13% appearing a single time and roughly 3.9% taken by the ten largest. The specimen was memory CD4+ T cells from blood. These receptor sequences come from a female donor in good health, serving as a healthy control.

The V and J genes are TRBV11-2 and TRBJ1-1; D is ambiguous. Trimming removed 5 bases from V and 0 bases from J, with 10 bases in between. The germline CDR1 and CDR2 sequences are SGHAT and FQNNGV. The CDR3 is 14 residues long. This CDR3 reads CASSPLNMNTEAFF. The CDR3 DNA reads TGTGCCAGCAGCCCGTTGAACATGAACACTGAAGCTTTCTTT.

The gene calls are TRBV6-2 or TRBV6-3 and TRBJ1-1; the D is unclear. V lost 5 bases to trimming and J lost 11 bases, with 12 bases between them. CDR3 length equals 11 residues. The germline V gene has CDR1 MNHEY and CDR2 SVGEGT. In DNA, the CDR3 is TGTGCCAGCAGTCCACATAAGGTGGCTTTCTTT. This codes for CASSPHKVAFF.

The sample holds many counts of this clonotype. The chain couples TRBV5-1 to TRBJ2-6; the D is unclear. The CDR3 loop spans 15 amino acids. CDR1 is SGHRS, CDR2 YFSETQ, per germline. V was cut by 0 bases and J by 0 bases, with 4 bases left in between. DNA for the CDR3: TGCGCCAGCAGCTTGGCCGCCTCTGGGGCCAACGTCCTGACTTTC. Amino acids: CASSLAASGANVLTF. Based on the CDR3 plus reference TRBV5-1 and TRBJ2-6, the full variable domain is KAGVTQTPRYLIKTRGQQVTLSCSPISGHRSVSWYQQTPGQGLQFLFEYFSETQRNKGNFPGRFSGRQFSNSRSEMNVSTLELGDSALYLCASSLAASGANVLTFGAGSRLTVL.

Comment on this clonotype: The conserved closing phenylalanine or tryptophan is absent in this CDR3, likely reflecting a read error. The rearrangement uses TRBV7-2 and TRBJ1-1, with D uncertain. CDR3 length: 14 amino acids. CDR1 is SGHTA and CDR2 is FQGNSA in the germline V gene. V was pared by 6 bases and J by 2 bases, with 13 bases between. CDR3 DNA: TGTGCCAGCAGACTTACAGCGATTAACACTGAAGCTTTCTCT. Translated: CASRLTAINTEAFS.

CDR3 in amino acids: CASSLADRPYQYF. The CDR3 DNA reads as TGTGCCAGCAGCTTAGCAGACAGACCCTATCAGTACTTC. This chain links TRBV7-9 with TRBJ2-7; D is perhaps TRBD1 (5 bases). The germline V gene has CDR1 SEHNR and CDR2 FQNEAQ (reference sequence). V lost 0 bases, J lost 10 bases, and 13 bases lay in between. This CDR3 has 13 amino acids.

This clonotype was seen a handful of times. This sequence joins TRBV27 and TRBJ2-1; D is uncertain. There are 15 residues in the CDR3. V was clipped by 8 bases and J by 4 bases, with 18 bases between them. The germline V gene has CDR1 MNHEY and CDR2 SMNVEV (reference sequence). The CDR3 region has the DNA TGTGCCAGCCTCTCGGCCGGATTGAATTACAATGAGCAGTTCTTC. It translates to CASLSAGLNYNEQFF.

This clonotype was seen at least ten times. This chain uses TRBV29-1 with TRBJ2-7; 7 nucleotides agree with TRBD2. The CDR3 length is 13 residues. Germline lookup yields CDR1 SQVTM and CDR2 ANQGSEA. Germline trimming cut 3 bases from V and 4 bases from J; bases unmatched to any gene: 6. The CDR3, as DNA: TGCAGCGTTGAGGGGGGGGATACATACGAGCAGTACTTC. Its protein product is CSVEGGDTYEQYF.

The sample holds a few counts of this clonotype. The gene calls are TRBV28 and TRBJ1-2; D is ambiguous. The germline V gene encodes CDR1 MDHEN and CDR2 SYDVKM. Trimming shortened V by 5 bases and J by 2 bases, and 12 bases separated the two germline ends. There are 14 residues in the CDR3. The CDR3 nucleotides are TGTGCCAGCAGTGATCGCGGGAGGAACTATGGCTACACCTTC. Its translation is CASSDRGRNYGYTF.

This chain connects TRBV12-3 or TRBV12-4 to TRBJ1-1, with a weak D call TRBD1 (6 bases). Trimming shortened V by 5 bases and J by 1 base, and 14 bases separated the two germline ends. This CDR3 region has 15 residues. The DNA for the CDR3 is TGTGCCAGCAGTCCGGGACACAATGCGAACACTGAAGCTTTCTTT. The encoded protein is CASSPGHNANTEAFF.

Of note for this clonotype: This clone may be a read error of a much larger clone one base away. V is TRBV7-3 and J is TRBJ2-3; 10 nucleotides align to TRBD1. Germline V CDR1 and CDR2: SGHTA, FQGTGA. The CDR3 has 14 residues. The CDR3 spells CAGSVTGGFDTQYF. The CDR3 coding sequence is TGTGCCGGCAGCGTGACAGGGGGCTTTGATACGCAGTATTTT.

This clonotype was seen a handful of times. In DNA, the CDR3 is TGTGCCACCAGTGATTTCGGTGGGATTAGCGTCAATGAGCAGTTCTTC. As protein: CATSDFGGISVNEQFF. The chain has TRBV24-1 and TRBJ2-1, with D perhaps matching TRBD2 (5 bases). The CDR3 runs 16 residues. CDR1 is KGHDR, CDR2 SFDVKD, per germline. Trimming removed 1 base from V and 6 bases from J, with 15 bases in between.

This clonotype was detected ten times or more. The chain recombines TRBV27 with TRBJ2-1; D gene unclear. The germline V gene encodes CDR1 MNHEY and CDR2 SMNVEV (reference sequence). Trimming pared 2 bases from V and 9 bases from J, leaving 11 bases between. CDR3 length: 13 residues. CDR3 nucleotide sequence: TGTGCCAGCAGTTTACATCGAGCTACTGAGCAGTTCTTC. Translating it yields CASSLHRATEQFF.

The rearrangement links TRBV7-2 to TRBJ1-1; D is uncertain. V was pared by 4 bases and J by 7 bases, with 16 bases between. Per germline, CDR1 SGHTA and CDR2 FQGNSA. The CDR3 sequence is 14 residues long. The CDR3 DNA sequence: TGTGCCAGCAGCTCCGAATTTTCGGCCGATGAAGCTTTCTTT. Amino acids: CASSSEFSADEAFF.

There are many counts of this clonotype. CDR3 protein: CASSLAPLAGEGNEQFF. CDR3 nucleotides: TGCGCCAGCAGCTTGGCCCCTCTAGCGGGAGAGGGGAATGAGCAGTTCTTC. This rearrangement joins TRBV5-1 to TRBJ2-1; 10 bases line up with TRBD2. This CDR3 contains 17 residues. V shed 0 bases and J 7 bases; nucleotides not matched to a gene: 10. Germline assignment: CDR1 SGHRS and CDR2 YFSETQ.

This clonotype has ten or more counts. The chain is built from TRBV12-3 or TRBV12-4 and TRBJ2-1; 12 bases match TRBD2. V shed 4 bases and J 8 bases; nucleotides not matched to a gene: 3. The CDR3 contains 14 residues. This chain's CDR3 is CASSSLAGGHEQFF. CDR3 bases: TGTGCCAGCAGTTCCCTAGCGGGAGGGCATGAGCAGTTCTTC.

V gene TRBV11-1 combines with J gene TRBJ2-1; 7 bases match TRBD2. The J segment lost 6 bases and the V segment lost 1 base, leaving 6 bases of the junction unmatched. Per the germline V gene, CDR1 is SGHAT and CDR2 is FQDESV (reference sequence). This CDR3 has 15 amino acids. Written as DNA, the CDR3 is TGTGCCAGCAGCTTAGGGCTAACTAGCGTCAATGAGCAGTTCTTC. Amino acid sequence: CASSLGLTSVNEQFF.

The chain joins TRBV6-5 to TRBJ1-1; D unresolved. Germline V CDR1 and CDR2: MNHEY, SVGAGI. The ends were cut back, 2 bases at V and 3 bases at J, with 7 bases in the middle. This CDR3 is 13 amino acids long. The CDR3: CASSYGFDTEAFF. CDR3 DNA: TGTGCCAGCAGTTACGGGTTCGACACTGAAGCTTTCTTT.

DNA of the CDR3: TGTGCCAGCAGCCACGCTAGCGGGAGGTCCGCGGACGAGCAGTACTTC. The encoded protein is CASSHASGRSADEQYF. The rearrangement joins TRBV7-2 to TRBJ2-7; 11 positions agree with TRBD2. V shed 5 bases and J 5 bases; nucleotides not matched to a gene: 11. The germline V gene encodes CDR1 SGHTA and CDR2 FQGNSA. This CDR3 region has 16 residues.

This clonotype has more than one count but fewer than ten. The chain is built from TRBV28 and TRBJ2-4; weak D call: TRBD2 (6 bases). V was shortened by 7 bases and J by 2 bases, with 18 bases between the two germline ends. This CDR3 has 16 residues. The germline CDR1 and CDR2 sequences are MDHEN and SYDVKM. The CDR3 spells CASTTGGLLSKNIQYF. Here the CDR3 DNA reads TGTGCCAGCACCACCGGGGGACTCTTATCCAAAAACATTCAGTACTTC.

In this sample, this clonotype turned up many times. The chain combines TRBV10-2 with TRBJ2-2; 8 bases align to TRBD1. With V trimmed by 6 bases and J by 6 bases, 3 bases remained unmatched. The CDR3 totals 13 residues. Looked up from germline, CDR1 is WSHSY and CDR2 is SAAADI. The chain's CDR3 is CASRQGASGELFF. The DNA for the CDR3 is TGCGCCAGCAGGCAGGGGGCCTCCGGGGAGCTGTTTTTT.

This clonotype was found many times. This CDR3 reads CASSLRDRDPEAFF. In DNA, the CDR3 is TGTGCCAGCAGCCTCCGGGACAGGGACCCTGAAGCTTTCTTT. The V gene is TRBV7-8, the J gene TRBJ1-1, with 9 nucleotides matching TRBD1. The CDR3 is 14 residues long. CDR1 and CDR2 from the germline V gene are SGHVS and FQNEAQ. With 5 bases clipped from V and 6 bases from J, the junction kept 7 bases outside the gene matches.

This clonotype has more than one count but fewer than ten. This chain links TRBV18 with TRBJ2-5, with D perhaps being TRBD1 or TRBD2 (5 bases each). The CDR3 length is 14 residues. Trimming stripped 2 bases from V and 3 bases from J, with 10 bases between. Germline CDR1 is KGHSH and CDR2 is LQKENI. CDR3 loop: CASSPGDRKETQYF. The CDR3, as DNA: TGTGCCAGCTCACCAGGGGACCGCAAAGAGACCCAGTACTTC.

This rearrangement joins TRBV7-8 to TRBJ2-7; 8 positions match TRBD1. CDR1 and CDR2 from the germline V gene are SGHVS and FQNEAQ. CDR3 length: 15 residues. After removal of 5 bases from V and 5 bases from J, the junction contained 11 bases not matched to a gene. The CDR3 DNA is TGTGCCAGCAGCCTACGACAGGGGCAAGTGAACGAGCAGTACTTC. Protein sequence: CASSLRQGQVNEQYF.